This section outlines one T cell receptor beta chain sequence together with its context. Other DNA sequences from this sample encode an identical CDR3 as well. This sample was included in a study of cytomegalovirus exposure and HLA in healthy donors. Donors had nominal health at sampling but likely had unrecorded immune exposures. PCR involved 60 Vbeta and 13 Jbeta primers. The table came from immunoSEQ multiplex PCR; TCRdb's copy has only in-frame clones and leaves some out. This table has some 180,000 clones, 70% to 85% appearing once. The sequencing input was PBMCs. This TCR came from a woman aged 55-69 years in good health and CMV-seropositive.

The CDR3 loop is CASSLGENEQFF. The CDR3 nucleotides read TGTGCCAGCAGCTTAGGCGAAAATGAGCAGTTCTTC. The chain joins TRBV11-3 to TRBJ2-1; D remains ambiguous. V was clipped by 1 base and J by 7 bases, with 5 bases between them. CDR3 length: 12 residues. In germline, CDR1 is SGHNT, CDR2 YENEEA.